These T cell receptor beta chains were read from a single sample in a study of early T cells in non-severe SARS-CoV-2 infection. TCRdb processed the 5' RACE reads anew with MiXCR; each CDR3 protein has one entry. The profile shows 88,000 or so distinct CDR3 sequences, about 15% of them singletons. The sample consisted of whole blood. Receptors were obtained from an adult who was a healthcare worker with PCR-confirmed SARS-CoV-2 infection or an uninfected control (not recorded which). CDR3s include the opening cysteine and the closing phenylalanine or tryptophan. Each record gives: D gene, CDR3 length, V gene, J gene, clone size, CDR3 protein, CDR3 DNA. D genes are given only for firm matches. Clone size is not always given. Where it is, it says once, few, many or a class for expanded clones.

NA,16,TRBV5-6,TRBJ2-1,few,CASSSNGYRSYNEQFF,TGTGCCAGCAGCTCCAACGGCTACCGCTCCTACAATGAGCAGTTCTTC
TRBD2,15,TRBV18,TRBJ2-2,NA,CASSPTGLGTGELFF,TGTGCCAGCTCACCAACGGGACTAGGCACCGGGGAGCTGTTTTTT
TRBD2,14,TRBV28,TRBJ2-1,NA,CASSFTSGSYEQFF,TGTGCCAGCAGTTTTACTAGCGGGAGCTATGAGCAGTTCTTC
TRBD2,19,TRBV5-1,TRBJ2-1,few,CASSLELAGGRSSYNEQFF,TGCGCCAGCAGCTTGGAGCTAGCGGGAGGGAGAAGCTCCTACAATGAGCAGTTCTTC
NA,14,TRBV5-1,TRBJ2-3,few,CASSRDPSTDTQYF,TGCGCCAGCAGCCGGGACCCTAGCACAGATACGCAGTATTTT
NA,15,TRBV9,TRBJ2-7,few,CASSVTELLSYEQYF,TGTGCCAGCAGCGTGACAGAGTTACTCTCCTACGAGCAGTACTTC
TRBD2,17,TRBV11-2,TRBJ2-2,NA,CASRPGTGLAVTGELFF,TGTGCCAGCAGGCCCGGGACAGGACTAGCGGTCACCGGGGAGCTGTTTTTT
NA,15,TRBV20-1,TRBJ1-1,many,CSARVVGGQNTEAFF,TGCAGTGCTAGAGTTGTTGGGGGCCAGAACACTGAAGCTTTCTTT
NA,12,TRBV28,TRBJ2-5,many,CASTKIGETQYF,TGTGCCAGCACAAAAATCGGAGAGACCCAGTACTTC
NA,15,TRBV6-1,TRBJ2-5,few,CASSEMRVAQETQYF,TGTGCCAGCAGTGAAATGAGGGTAGCACAAGAGACCCAGTACTTC
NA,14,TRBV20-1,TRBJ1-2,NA,CSARGRGGPPGYTF,TGCAGTGCTAGAGGACGGGGTGGCCCTCCGGGCTACACCTTC
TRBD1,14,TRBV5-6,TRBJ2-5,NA,CASSSGDRGQTQYF,TGTGCCAGCAGCTCAGGGGACAGGGGGCAGACCCAGTACTTC
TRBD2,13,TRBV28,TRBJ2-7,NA,CASSSGTSPEQYF,TGTGCCAGCAGCTCCGGGACTAGCCCCGAGCAGTACTTC
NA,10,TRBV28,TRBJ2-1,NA,CASSSLEQFF,TGTGCCAGCAGTTCCCTGGAGCAGTTCTTC
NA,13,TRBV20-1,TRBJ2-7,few,CSARSTGGGEQYF,TGCAGTGCTAGATCTACGGGTGGCGGCGAGCAGTACTTC
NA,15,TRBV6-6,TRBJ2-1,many,CASSYGLRSYNEQFF,TGTGCCAGCAGTTACGGGTTGAGGTCCTACAATGAGCAGTTCTTC
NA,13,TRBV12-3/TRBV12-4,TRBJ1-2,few,CASSQGGAEGYTF,TGTGCCAGCAGCCAGGGAGGGGCAGAGGGCTACACCTTC
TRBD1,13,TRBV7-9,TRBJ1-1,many,CASSSRGDTEAFF,TGTGCCAGCAGCTCCAGGGGGGACACTGAAGCTTTCTTT
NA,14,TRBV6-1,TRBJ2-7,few,CASSRDPTSGEQYF,TGTGCCAGCAGCCGGGACCCGACGAGTGGGGAGCAGTACTTC
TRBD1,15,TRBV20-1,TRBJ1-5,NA,CSARDLDRRNQPQHF,TGCAGTGCTAGGGACTTGGACAGGAGAAATCAGCCCCAGCATTTT
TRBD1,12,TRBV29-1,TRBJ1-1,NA,CSAGGQDTEAFF,TGCAGCGCGGGGGGACAGGACACTGAAGCTTTCTTT
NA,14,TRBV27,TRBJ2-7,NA,CASAGVTSSYEQYF,TGTGCCAGCGCCGGGGTTACGAGCTCCTACGAGCAGTACTTC
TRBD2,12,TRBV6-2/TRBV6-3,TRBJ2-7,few,CATAFSGNEQYF,TGTGCCACCGCCTTTAGCGGGAACGAGCAGTACTTC
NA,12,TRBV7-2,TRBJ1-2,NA,CASTLGSYGYTF,TGTGCCAGCACCTTAGGCTCCTATGGCTACACCTTC
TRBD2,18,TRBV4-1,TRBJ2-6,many,CASSPGLAGGSGANVLTF,TGCGCCAGCAGCCCTGGACTAGCGGGAGGCTCTGGGGCCAACGTCCTGACTTTC
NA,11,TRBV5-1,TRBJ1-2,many,CASSSRGGYTF,TGCGCCAGCAGTTCCAGGGGCGGCTACACCTTC
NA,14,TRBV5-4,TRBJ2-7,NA,CASSLDIDPYEQYF,TGTGCCAGCAGCCTGGACATCGACCCCTACGAGCAGTACTTC